This paragraph reports one T cell receptor (beta chain). Its specificity is unknown. Regarding treatment: over 15 received Ad26.COV2.S at low or high dose, single or two shots; about five received placebo; per-sample allocation not given. Samples came from day 63 after the first vaccine or placebo injection. The sample came from a Boston adult aged 18-55 years. Wuhan-strain spike was delivered by a replication-incompetent Ad26 vector. Deletions cut 3 bases from V and 5 bases from J, with 14 bases between. CDR3 length: 13 residues. Germline V gene lookup returns CDR1 DFQATT and CDR2 SNEGSKA (reference sequence). Repertoires were generated with immunoSEQ multiplex PCR, while TCRdb's copy carries only in-frame clones and drops some. Altogether 440,000 or so clones are present, around 89% being singletons, with the ten largest covering 1.5% to 2%. The data derive from a study of Ad26.COV2.S vaccination and SARS-CoV-2 variants. Across the whole study: Trial arm assignment for the donor was COV1001 Ad26.COV2.S. Study findings and constraints: Substantial breadth in spike-specific CD8+ and CD4+ T cell responses was reportedly seen after vaccination.

This clonotype was sampled from a person between 18 and 59 years old who received the Ad26.COV2.S COVID-19 vaccine or a placebo. The starting material was peripheral blood, obtained in a trial of Ad26.COV2.S vaccine versus placebo. V and J are TRBV20-1 and TRBJ2-7; no definite D call. CDR3 sequence: CSASPRRLDEQYF. The CDR3 DNA reads as TGCAGTGCTAGTCCTAGGAGACTCGACGAGCAGTACTTC.